The 11 T cell receptor beta chains below all came from one sample that was sequenced in a study of T cells in Graves' hyperthyroidism and ophthalmopathy. TCR beta CDR3 region amplification was performed from RNA transcripts. HTBI primers were the set used in a first-round RT-PCR of the TCR CDR3. TCRdb redid the calling of the multiplex PCR reads with MiXCR, one entry per CDR3 protein. This table holds 300,000 to 450,000 distinct CDR3 sequences, 15% found once. The sequenced sample consisted of blood. The receptor set was obtained from a woman aged 25 to 39 with Graves' hyperthyroidism.

For this clonotype: With a much larger clone just one base away, this may be a read error. This chain joins TRBV18 and TRBJ2-1, with D perhaps matching TRBD1 (6 bases). The CDR3 sequence is 14 residues long. Germline assignment: CDR1 KGHSH and CDR2 LQKENI. CDR3 region: CASSPQPGQYEQFF. The CDR3 DNA sequence: TGTGCCAGCTCTCCACAACCCGGACAGTACGAGCAGTTCTTC.

V and J are TRBV28 and TRBJ2-7; maybe TRBD2 (6 bases). The germline V gene has CDR1 MDHEN and CDR2 SYDVKM. The V and J ends lost 5 bases and 2 bases respectively, with 13 bases between them. This CDR3 has 14 amino acids. CDR3 in DNA: TGTGCCAGCAGTGAAAACCGGGAGCCCTACGAGCAGTACTTC. This sequence encodes CASSENREPYEQYF.

This clonotype was detected many times. The chain carries TRBV11-1 and TRBJ2-1, with 11 bases fitting TRBD2. The CDR3 is made up of 15 amino acids. In germline, CDR1 is SGHAT, CDR2 FQDESV (reference sequence). J lost 5 bases, V lost 5 bases, and 5 bases had no gene match. In nucleotides, the CDR3 is TGTGCCAGCAGCAAGGGGACTAGCGGAAACAATGAGCAGTTCTTC. Its protein is CASSKGTSGNNEQFF.

This clonotype was seen a few times. This sequence joins TRBV5-5 and TRBJ1-2; maybe TRBD1 (5 bases). The germline V gene has CDR1 SGHKS and CDR2 YYEKEE (reference sequence). The CDR3 is 18 residues long. V dropped 4 bases and J dropped 0 bases, with 22 bases sitting between them. CDR3 in amino acids: CASSPAGGGRLSNYGYTF. CDR3 DNA sequence: TGTGCCAGCAGCCCCGCTGGGGGGGGAAGGTTGTCTAACTATGGCTACACCTTC.

There are many counts of this clonotype. The chain couples TRBV20-1 to TRBJ2-1; the match to TRBD2 covers 14 bases. This CDR3 has 17 residues. The ends lost 6 bases at V and 3 bases at J; junction bases unmatched: 10. Germline loops: CDR1 DFQATT, CDR2 SNEGSKA (reference sequence). In nucleotides, the CDR3 is TGCAGTGCCTTCACCGGGACTAGCGGGAGTTTCTACAATGAGCAGTTCTTC. This sequence encodes CSAFTGTSGSFYNEQFF.

This clonotype occurred a few times. This chain uses TRBV7-9 with TRBJ2-3, with D perhaps matching TRBD2 (5 bases). The ends were cut back, 0 bases at V and 2 bases at J, with 12 bases in the middle. The CDR3 spans 16 residues. Germline loops: CDR1 SEHNR, CDR2 FQNEAQ (reference sequence). The CDR3 spells CASSLAWQDFTDTQYF. In DNA, the CDR3 is TGTGCCAGCAGCTTAGCGTGGCAGGACTTCACAGATACGCAGTATTTT. Full variable domain (missing parts from reference TRBV7-9 and TRBJ2-3): DTGVSQNPRHKITKRGQNVTFRCDPISEHNRLYWYRQTLGQGPEFLTYFQNEAQLEKSRLLSDRFSAERPKGSFSTLEIQRTEQGDSAMYLCASSLAWQDFTDTQYFGPGTRLTVL.

A few counts support this clonotype. The V and J genes are TRBV11-3 and TRBJ2-1; D ambiguous. V was shortened by 1 base and J by 6 bases, with 13 bases between the two germline ends. The CDR3 totals 15 residues. Germline V lookup: CDR1 SGHNT, CDR2 YENEEA. CDR3 in amino acids: CASSLVASLSNEQFF. Written as DNA, the CDR3 is TGTGCCAGCAGCTTAGTGGCTAGTTTAAGCAATGAGCAGTTCTTC.

In this sample, this clonotype turned up a few times. The genes are TRBV7-9 and TRBJ2-5; TRBD2 agrees at 9 bases. Germline-derived CDR1 and CDR2 are SEHNR and FQNEAQ (reference sequence). After removal of 2 bases from V and 2 bases from J, the junction contained 6 bases not matched to a gene. There are 16 residues in the CDR3. CDR3 in amino acids: CASSLLSGREQETQYF. The CDR3 DNA reads as TGTGCCAGCAGCTTACTTAGCGGGAGAGAGCAAGAGACCCAGTACTTC. Based on the CDR3 plus reference TRBV7-9 and TRBJ2-5, the full variable domain is DTGVSQNPRHKITKRGQNVTFRCDPISEHNRLYWYRQTLGQGPEFLTYFQNEAQLEKSRLLSDRFSAERPKGSFSTLEIQRTEQGDSAMYLCASSLLSGREQETQYFGPGTRLLVL.

A few counts support this clonotype. The V and J genes are TRBV5-1 and TRBJ2-7; D may be TRBD1 (5 bases). This CDR3 contains 14 residues. CDR1 is SGHRS, CDR2 YFSETQ, per germline. With 2 bases removed from V and 2 bases from J, the gap between germline ends came to 11 bases. The CDR3 is CASSLQEFPYEQYF. CDR3 in DNA: TGCGCCAGCAGCTTACAGGAATTTCCCTACGAGCAGTACTTC.

This clonotype was recorded many times. The chain links TRBV28 to TRBJ2-1, with TRBD2 identical over 11 bases. In germline, CDR1 is MDHEN, CDR2 SYDVKM. This CDR3 has 15 residues. The V segment lost 5 bases and the J segment 4 bases; nucleotides outside the gene matches: 4. The CDR3 region is CASSDTSGSYNEQFF. The CDR3 bases are TGTGCCAGCAGTGACACTAGCGGGAGTTACAATGAGCAGTTCTTC.

The chain has TRBV4-1 and TRBJ2-7, with 16 positions matching TRBD2. CDR3 length: 21 amino acids. CDR1 and CDR2 (germline): MGHRA, YSYEKL. Trimming removed 4 bases from V and 3 bases from J; junction bases left unmatched: 18. DNA for the CDR3: TGCGCCAGCAGCCGGACTCTCGGGACTAGCGGGAGGGTCCGGGCGGGCTACGAGCAGTACTTC. Protein product: CASSRTLGTSGRVRAGYEQYF.